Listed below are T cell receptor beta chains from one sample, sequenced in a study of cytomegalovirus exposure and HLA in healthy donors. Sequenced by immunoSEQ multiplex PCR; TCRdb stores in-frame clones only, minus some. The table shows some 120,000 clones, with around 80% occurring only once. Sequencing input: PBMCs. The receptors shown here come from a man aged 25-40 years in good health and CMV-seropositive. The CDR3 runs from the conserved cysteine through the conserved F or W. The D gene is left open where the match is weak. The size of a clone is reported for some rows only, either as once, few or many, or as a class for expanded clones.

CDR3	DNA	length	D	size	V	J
CSSSPRAGQETQYF	TGTTCCAGCAGCCCACGGGCAGGGCAAGAGACCCAGTACTTC	14	.	.	TRBV7-9	TRBJ2-5
CASSQSVSRANSGNTIYF	TGCGCCAGCAGCCAGTCGGTTTCCAGGGCCAACTCTGGAAACACCATATATTTT	18	.	.	TRBV4-3	TRBJ1-3
CASSYGAGQGTYEQYF	TGTGCCAGCAGTTACGGGGCGGGACAGGGGACCTACGAGCAGTACTTC	16	TRBD1	.	TRBV6-6	TRBJ2-7
CASSLVPSGLDTQYF	TGTGCCAGCAGCTTGGTCCCTAGCGGGCTGGATACGCAGTATTTT	15	TRBD2	.	TRBV5-4	TRBJ2-3
CASSLSSGPNKYNEQFF	TGCGCCAGCAGCCTTTCTAGCGGTCCGAACAAATACAATGAGCAGTTCTTC	17	TRBD2	.	TRBV5-1	TRBJ2-1
CASTPASGRAHEQFF	TGTGCCAGCACTCCCGCTAGCGGGAGGGCTCATGAGCAGTTCTTC	15	TRBD2	.	TRBV6-5	TRBJ2-1
CASSPGDRGLTGELFF	TGTGCCAGCAGCCCGGGGGACAGGGGGCTGACCGGGGAGCTGTTTTTT	16	TRBD1	once	TRBV5-4	TRBJ2-2
CASSEGQGRYNEQFF	TGTGCCAGCAGCGAGGGACAGGGGAGGTACAATGAGCAGTTCTTC	15	TRBD1	.	TRBV7-3	TRBJ2-1
CASSPSSGFGNTIYF	TGTGCCAGCAGCCCCAGCAGCGGGTTTGGAAACACCATATATTTT	15	.	.	TRBV5-4	TRBJ1-3
CASRGGPGSRVSTDTQYF	TGTGCCAGCAGGGGAGGGCCTGGTAGCCGGGTTAGCACAGATACGCAGTATTTT	18	TRBD2	.	TRBV5-6	TRBJ2-3
CASSFVGGATEAFF	TGTGCCAGCAGCTTCGTCGGTGGGGCTACTGAAGCTTTCTTT	14	.	few	TRBV7-9	TRBJ1-1
CASSYSNSPGSYGYTF	TGTGCCAGCAGTTACTCGAATTCCCCTGGGAGCTATGGCTACACCTTC	16	.	.	TRBV6-5	TRBJ1-2
CASSQGPGTGLGNEQYF	TGTGCCAGCAGCCAAGGCCCCGGGACAGGGTTGGGTAACGAGCAGTACTTC	17	TRBD1	few	TRBV4-2	TRBJ2-7
CASSERVAGGREQFF	TGTGCCAGCAGTGAAAGGGTAGCGGGAGGGAGGGAGCAGTTCTTC	15	TRBD2	few	TRBV6-1	TRBJ2-1
CASSYIGGYGYTF	TGTGCCAGCAGCTATATAGGGGGCTATGGCTACACCTTC	13	.	.	TRBV9	TRBJ1-2
CAWSATSGFSTDTQYF	TGTGCCTGGAGTGCCACTAGCGGGTTTAGCACAGATACGCAGTATTTT	16	TRBD2	.	TRBV30	TRBJ2-3
CASSLAPLKSRGGRSHF	TGCGCCAGCAGCTTGGCCCCCTTAAAATCTAGGGGGGGGAGGAGCCACTTC	17	.	.	TRBV5-1	TRBJ2-5
CATSTGGVDETQYF	TGTGCCACCTCTACAGGGGGGGTAGATGAGACCCAGTACTTC	14	.	.	TRBV15	TRBJ2-5
CASSVGATTDTQYF	TGTGCCAGCAGCGTAGGGGCGACAACAGATACGCAGTATTTT	14	.	.	TRBV9	TRBJ2-3
CASSRLPAGNEQYF	TGTGCCAGCTCACGCCTACCGGCCGGGAACGAGCAGTACTTC	14	.	.	TRBV18	TRBJ2-7
CASSFLRQGGSYEQYF	TGTGCCAGCAGTTTCCTCCGTCAAGGGGGCTCCTACGAGCAGTACTTC	16	.	once	TRBV27	TRBJ2-7
CASSVLAGGRTDTQYF	TGTGCCAGCAGCGTCCTAGCGGGAGGCCGCACAGATACGCAGTATTTT	16	TRBD2	.	TRBV11-2	TRBJ2-3
CASMYWTGDNEQFF	TGTGCCAGCATGTATTGGACAGGCGACAATGAGCAGTTCTTC	14	TRBD1	.	TRBV28	TRBJ2-1
CASSLFSEYSYEQYF	TGTGCCAGCAGCTTGTTTAGCGAGTACTCCTACGAGCAGTACTTC	15	.	.	TRBV5-6	TRBJ2-7
CAISGGGSEAFF	TGTGCCATCAGTGGGGGGGGTAGTGAAGCTTTCTTT	12	.	.	TRBV10-3	TRBJ1-1
CASSQPGTSGYEQYF	TGTGCCAGCAGCCAACCCGGGACTAGCGGGTACGAGCAGTACTTC	15	TRBD2	.	TRBV4-2	TRBJ2-7
CASSLRLGTGYTDTQYF	TGTGCCAGCAGCTTGCGTCTCGGGACAGGTTACACAGATACGCAGTATTTT	17	TRBD1	once	TRBV7-2	TRBJ2-3
CASSPATDSYEQYF	TGTGCCAGCAGCCCCGCAACAGACTCCTACGAGCAGTACTTC	14	.	.	TRBV28	TRBJ2-7
CASSLSGIGNQPQHF	TGTGCCAGCAGTTTATCAGGGATCGGGAATCAGCCCCAGCATTTT	15	.	once	TRBV28	TRBJ1-5
CASRYGGAGAYNEQFF	TGCGCCAGCAGGTATGGAGGCGCGGGGGCCTACAATGAGCAGTTCTTC	16	TRBD2	.	TRBV4-1	TRBJ2-1
CASSPTSGGADTQYF	TGTGCCAGCTCACCAACTAGCGGGGGTGCAGATACGCAGTATTTT	15	TRBD2	few	TRBV18	TRBJ2-3
CSVVDGQETQYF	TGCAGCGTTGTTGACGGGCAAGAGACCCAGTACTTC	12	.	.	TRBV29-1	TRBJ2-5
CASSLFLTGDSYNEQFF	TGTGCCAGCAGCTTATTCCTGACGGGGGACTCCTACAATGAGCAGTTCTTC	17	.	.	TRBV11-2	TRBJ2-1
CAISVLAGRTYEQYF	TGTGCCATCAGTGTCCTCGCAGGTAGGACCTACGAGCAGTACTTC	15	.	.	TRBV10-3	TRBJ2-7